Shown below are 25 T cell receptor beta chains from a single sample sequenced in a study of T cell responses to AZD1222 COVID-19 vaccine. Sequenced by immunoSEQ multiplex PCR; TCRdb stores in-frame clones only, minus some. The sample gives some 110,000 clones, roughly 91% of which show up once; roughly 7% is in the top ten. The sequenced sample was peripheral blood, obtained 28 days after the second AZD1222 dose. The source of these receptors is an adult who received the AZD1222 COVID-19 vaccine.

This clone has a handful of counts. V usage is TRBV6-5 and J usage is TRBJ1-2; D might be TRBD1 (5 bases). The V and J ends lost 2 bases and 5 bases respectively, with 15 bases between them. Germline CDR1 is MNHEY and CDR2 is SVGAGI. This CDR3 is built from 15 residues. CDR3 in amino acids: CASSYPLGDRYGYTF. In DNA form, the CDR3 reads TGTGCCAGCAGTTACCCATTAGGGGATCGGTATGGCTACACCTTC.

V is TRBV19 and J is TRBJ1-2, with D possibly TRBD1 on 5 matching bases. Germline V gene data show CDR1 as LNHDA and CDR2 as SQIVND (reference sequence). The CDR3 has 15 amino acids. V dropped 2 bases and J dropped 7 bases, with 17 bases sitting between them. The CDR3: CASSIQGAPIFGYTF. As DNA, the CDR3 is TGTGCCAGTAGTATACAGGGAGCTCCTATTTTTGGCTACACCTTC. Full variable domain (remainder filled in from reference TRBV19 and TRBJ1-2): DGGITQSPKYLFRKEGQNVTLSCEQNLNHDAMYWYRQDPGQGLRLIYYSQIVNDFQKGDIAEGYSVSREKKESFPLTVTSAQKNPTAFYLCASSIQGAPIFGYTFGSGTRLTVV.

The J gene is TRBJ2-7, the V gene TRBV6-1; 12 nucleotides agree with TRBD1. Germline lookup yields CDR1 MNHNS and CDR2 SASEGT. The CDR3 is 14 residues long. V lost 3 bases and J lost 5; bases outside the gene matches: 2. The CDR3 sequence is CASSEGQGADEQYF. In nucleotides, the CDR3 is TGTGCCAGCAGTGAGGGACAGGGGGCCGACGAGCAGTACTTC.

The rearrangement links TRBV5-4 to TRBJ2-7; D is perhaps TRBD2 (6 bases). Trimming left V 0 bases short and J 3 bases short, with 16 bases between. The CDR3 sequence is 16 residues long. CDR1 is SGHNT and CDR2 is YYREEE in the germline V gene (reference sequence). As DNA, the CDR3 is TGTGCCAGCAGCTTGGCGTTGGGAGGCGGTCGCTACGAGCAGTACTTC. It specifies CASSLALGGGRYEQYF.

Here the CDR3 reads CASSRRQSSGNTIYF. CDR3 DNA: TGTGCCAGCAGCAGACGACAGTCCTCTGGAAACACCATATATTTT. This rearrangement joins TRBV11-3 to TRBJ1-3; maybe TRBD1 (5 bases). The CDR3 length is 15 residues. V shed 5 bases and J shed 0 bases, with 11 bases lying between them. Germline V CDR1 and CDR2: SGHNT, YENEEA.

This clone was found once. V usage is TRBV30 and J usage is TRBJ2-3, with 7 bases identical to TRBD2. The CDR3 contains 12 residues. Germline V gene sequence: CDR1 GTSNPN, CDR2 SVGIG (reference sequence). V shed 2 bases and J 12 bases; nucleotides not matched to a gene: 8. DNA of the CDR3: TGTGCCTGGAGTTATCTAGCGGAGCGCCAGTATTTT. Its translation is CAWSYLAERQYF.

The chain recombines TRBV28 with TRBJ1-6; D remains ambiguous. CDR3 length equals 12 residues. Looked up from germline, CDR1 is MDHEN and CDR2 is SYDVKM. Trimming removed 5 bases at V and 11 bases at J, with 10 bases between. This CDR3 reads CASSPERAPLHF. The CDR3 region has the DNA TGTGCCAGCAGTCCCGAACGGGCACCCCTCCACTTT.

The chain has TRBV9 and TRBJ2-3; 9 nucleotides agree with TRBD2. V lost 3 bases to trimming and J lost 5 bases; unmatched junction nucleotides: 7. Germline CDR1 reads SGDLS; CDR2 reads YYNGEE. The CDR3 sequence is 15 residues long. CDR3 in amino acids: CASSEIAGVRDTQYF. CDR3 sequence (DNA): TGTGCCAGCAGCGAAATAGCGGGAGTGAGAGATACGCAGTATTTT.

This rearrangement joins TRBV4-1 to TRBJ1-2; D perhaps matches TRBD1 (5 bases). CDR3 size: 15 residues. Trimming took 6 bases from V and 4 from J, leaving 18 bases between them. Germline CDR1 and CDR2: MGHRA and YSYEKL. The CDR3 loop reads CASSLRETLGYGYTF. The CDR3 DNA is TGCGCCAGCAGTCTCAGGGAGACCTTAGGCTATGGCTACACCTTC.

This chain connects TRBV25-1 to TRBJ2-2, with unresolved D. This CDR3 spans 14 amino acids. V shed 2 bases and J shed 6 bases, with 10 bases lying between them. Germline CDR1 and CDR2: MGHDK and SYGVNS. CDR3 in amino acids: CASSERRSSGELFF. In DNA, the CDR3 is TGTGCCAGCAGTGAACGCAGATCGTCCGGGGAGCTGTTTTTT.

V usage is TRBV2 and J usage is TRBJ2-5; weak D call: TRBD2 (6 bases). Germline-derived CDR1 and CDR2 are SNHLY and FYNNEI. The CDR3 sequence is 15 residues long. Trimming removed 7 bases from V and 4 bases from J, with 19 bases in between. Here the CDR3 reads CASTAGLGSGETQYF. In DNA form, the CDR3 reads TGTGCCAGCACGGCGGGGTTGGGGTCGGGAGAGACCCAGTACTTC. The entire variable domain, with the rest obtained from reference TRBV2 and TRBJ2-5, is as follows: EPEVTQTPSHQVTQMGQEVILRCVPISNHLYFYWYRQILGQKVEFLVSFYNNEISEKSEIFDDQFSVERPDGSNFTLKIRSTKLEDSAMYFCASTAGLGSGETQYFGPGTRLLVL.

The chain employs TRBV5-1 and TRBJ2-5; D is perhaps TRBD1 (6 bases). Trimming removed 4 bases at V and 0 bases at J, with 16 bases between. CDR1 and CDR2 from the germline V gene are SGHRS and YFSETQ. The CDR3 runs to 16 residues. The DNA for the CDR3 is TGCGCCAGCAGCCCATCCCCCCGGGACAACCAAGAGACCCAGTACTTC. Its translation is CASSPSPRDNQETQYF.

The genes are TRBV7-9 and TRBJ1-2, with TRBD1 as a possible D gene (5 bases). The CDR3 length is 16 residues. Per germline, CDR1 SEHNR and CDR2 FQNEAQ (reference sequence). The V end was cut by 5 bases, the J end by 3 bases, with 19 bases between. The CDR3 region is CASSGTGPEQYYGYTF. The CDR3 bases are TGTGCCAGCAGCGGGACGGGACCGGAACAATACTATGGCTACACCTTC. The variable domain in full, with the rest retrieved from reference TRBV7-9 and TRBJ1-2, is DTGVSQNPRHKITKRGQNVTFRCDPISEHNRLYWYRQTLGQGPEFLTYFQNEAQLEKSRLLSDRFSAERPKGSFSTLEIQRTEQGDSAMYLCASSGTGPEQYYGYTFGSGTRLTVV.

The V call is TRBV7-2, the J call TRBJ2-1; 12 nucleotides align to TRBD1. From germline, CDR1 is SGHTA and CDR2 FQGNSA. Trimming at V came to 0 bases and at J to 7 bases, leaving 4 bases not matched to a gene. CDR3 size: 16 residues. CDR3 protein: CASSLAGQGAWNEQFF. The CDR3 DNA follows: TGTGCCAGCAGCTTAGCGGGACAGGGGGCGTGGAATGAGCAGTTCTTC. The full variable domain, in which reference TRBV7-2 and TRBJ2-1 provide the parts outside the CDR3, is GAGVSQSPSNKVTEKGKDVELRCDPISGHTALYWYRQSLGQGLEFLIYFQGNSAPDKSGLPSDRFSAERTGGSVSTLTIQRTQQEDSAVYLCASSLAGQGAWNEQFFGPGTRLTVL.

The DNA of the CDR3 is TGCACCAGCAGCCAAGATAGCCTCCCTGACCCCAATCAGCCCCAGCATTTT. Protein sequence: CTSSQDSLPDPNQPQHF. The chain links TRBV1 to TRBJ1-5. TRBV1 is a recognized pseudogene. The CDR3 is made up of 17 amino acids.

The chain combines TRBV18 with TRBJ2-5, with D possibly being TRBD2 (6 bases). The CDR3 is 15 residues long. V was pared by 1 base and J by 4 bases, with 13 bases between. Germline values: CDR1 KGHSH, CDR2 LQKENI. DNA of the CDR3: TGTGCCAGCTCACCACAGACTAGGCGGGGAGAGACCCAGTACTTC. It encodes CASSPQTRRGETQYF.

This chain connects TRBV5-1 to TRBJ2-5, with 8 bases matching TRBD2. Germline CDR1 is SGHRS and CDR2 is YFSETQ. This CDR3 is 14 amino acids long. V gave up 5 bases and J gave up 4 bases; unmatched junction bases: 7. CDR3 in amino acids: CASSTGGVGETQYF. The CDR3 coding sequence is TGCGCCAGCAGTACGGGAGGGGTGGGAGAGACCCAGTACTTC.

Points on this clone: Other DNA sequences in the sample encode the same CDR3. This sequence joins TRBV24-1 and TRBJ2-5, with 7 bases lining up with TRBD1. With V trimmed by 2 bases and J by 2 bases, 4 bases remained unmatched. The germline gives CDR1 KGHDR, CDR2 SFDVKD. CDR3 length: 15 amino acids. CDR3 sequence: CATSDSRTGQETQYF. The CDR3 DNA reads as TGTGCCACCAGTGATTCGCGGACAGGACAAGAGACCCAGTACTTC.

The rearrangement uses TRBV11-3 and TRBJ2-5; the D gene is possibly TRBD1 (6 bases). The germline V gene encodes CDR1 SGHNT and CDR2 YENEEA. The CDR3 is made up of 14 amino acids. V was shortened by 5 bases and J by 7 bases, with 17 bases between the two germline ends. This CDR3 is CASSHTGSGGTQYF. In nucleotides, the CDR3 is TGTGCCAGCAGCCACACAGGGAGTGGGGGGACCCAGTACTTC.

The V and J genes are TRBV11-3 and TRBJ2-5; 8 nucleotides align to TRBD1. V was clipped by 2 bases and J by 3 bases; unmatched bases: 5. CDR3 length equals 15 residues. Germline V gene sequence: CDR1 SGHNT, CDR2 YENEEA. This CDR3 is CASSLQGALEETQYF. CDR3 nucleotides: TGTGCCAGCAGCTTACAGGGGGCGCTGGAAGAGACCCAGTACTTC.

The J gene is TRBJ2-1, the V gene TRBV15, with TRBD2 matching over 10 bases. The CDR3 runs to 17 residues. Germline-derived CDR1 and CDR2 are LNHNV and YYDKDF (reference sequence). The trim removed 0 bases at V and 6 bases at J, leaving 8 bases unmatched. The CDR3 sequence: CATSREPLAGASNEQFF. DNA of the CDR3: TGTGCCACCAGCAGAGAGCCCCTAGCGGGAGCCAGCAATGAGCAGTTCTTC.

The chain carries TRBV7-6 and TRBJ2-6; 7 bases agree with TRBD1. The CDR3 contains 15 residues. Germline CDR1 is SGHVS and CDR2 is FNYEAQ. V lost 4 bases to trimming and J lost 2 bases; unmatched junction nucleotides: 2. CDR3 sequence reads: CASSSQGAGANVLTF. The DNA for the CDR3 is TGTGCCAGCAGCTCTCAGGGGGCTGGGGCCAACGTCCTGACTTTC.

CDR3 coding DNA: TGCGCCAGCAGCTTGACAGGGAATCAGCCCCAGCATTTT. It yields the protein CASSLTGNQPQHF. The J gene is TRBJ1-5, the V gene TRBV4-1; 7 positions match TRBD1. The CDR3 is made up of 13 amino acids. CDR1 is MGHRA, CDR2 YSYEKL, per germline. With V trimmed by 5 bases and J by 4 bases, 2 bases remained unmatched.

V and J are TRBV5-6 and TRBJ1-5; D remains ambiguous. This CDR3 has 13 residues. Germline CDR1 SGHDT, CDR2 YYEEEE. Trimming left V 0 bases short and J 10 bases short, with 11 bases between. Here the CDR3 reads CASSLGRDGPQHF. The CDR3 DNA reads as TGTGCCAGCAGCTTGGGCCGCGACGGACCCCAGCATTTT.

V gene TRBV6-5 combines with J gene TRBJ1-2, with D unclear. The V gene's germline CDR1 is MNHEY and CDR2 SVGAGI. Trimming cost V 2 bases and J 3 bases, with 4 bases left between them. The length of the CDR3 is 12 residues. The CDR3 DNA sequence: TGTGCCAGCAGTTACGCTGACTATGGCTACACCTTC. This sequence encodes CASSYADYGYTF.